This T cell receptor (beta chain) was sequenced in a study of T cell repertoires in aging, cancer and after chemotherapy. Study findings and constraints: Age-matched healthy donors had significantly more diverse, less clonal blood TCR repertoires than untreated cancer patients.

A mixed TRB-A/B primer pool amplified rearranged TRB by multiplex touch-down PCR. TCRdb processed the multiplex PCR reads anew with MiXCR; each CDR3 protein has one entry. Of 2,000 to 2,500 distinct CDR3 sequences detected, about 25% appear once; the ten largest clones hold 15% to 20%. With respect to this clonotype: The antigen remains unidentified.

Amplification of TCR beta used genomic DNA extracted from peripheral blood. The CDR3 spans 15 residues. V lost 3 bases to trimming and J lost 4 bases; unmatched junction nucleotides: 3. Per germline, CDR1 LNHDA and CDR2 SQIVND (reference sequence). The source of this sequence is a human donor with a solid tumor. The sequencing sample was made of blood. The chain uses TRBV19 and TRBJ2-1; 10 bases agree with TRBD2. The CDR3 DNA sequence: TGTGCCAGTAGTATGTCTAGCGGGAGTTACAATGAGCAGTTCTTC. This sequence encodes CASSMSSGSYNEQFF.